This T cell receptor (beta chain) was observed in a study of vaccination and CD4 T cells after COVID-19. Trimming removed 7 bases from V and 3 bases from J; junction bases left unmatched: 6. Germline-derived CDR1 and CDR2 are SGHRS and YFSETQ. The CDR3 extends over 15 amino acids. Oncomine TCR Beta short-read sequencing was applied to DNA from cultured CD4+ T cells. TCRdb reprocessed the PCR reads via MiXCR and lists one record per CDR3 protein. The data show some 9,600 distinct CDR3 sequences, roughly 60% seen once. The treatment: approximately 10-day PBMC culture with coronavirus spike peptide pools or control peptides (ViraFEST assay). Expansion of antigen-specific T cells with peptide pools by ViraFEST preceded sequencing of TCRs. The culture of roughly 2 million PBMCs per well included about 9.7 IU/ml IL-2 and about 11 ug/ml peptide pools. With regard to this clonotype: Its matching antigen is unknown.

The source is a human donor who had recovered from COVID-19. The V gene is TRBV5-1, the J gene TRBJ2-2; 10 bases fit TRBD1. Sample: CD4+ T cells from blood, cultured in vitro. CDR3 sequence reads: CASGTDRGDTGELFF. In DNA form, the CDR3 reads TGCGCCAGCGGAACGGACAGGGGGGACACCGGGGAGCTGTTTTTT.